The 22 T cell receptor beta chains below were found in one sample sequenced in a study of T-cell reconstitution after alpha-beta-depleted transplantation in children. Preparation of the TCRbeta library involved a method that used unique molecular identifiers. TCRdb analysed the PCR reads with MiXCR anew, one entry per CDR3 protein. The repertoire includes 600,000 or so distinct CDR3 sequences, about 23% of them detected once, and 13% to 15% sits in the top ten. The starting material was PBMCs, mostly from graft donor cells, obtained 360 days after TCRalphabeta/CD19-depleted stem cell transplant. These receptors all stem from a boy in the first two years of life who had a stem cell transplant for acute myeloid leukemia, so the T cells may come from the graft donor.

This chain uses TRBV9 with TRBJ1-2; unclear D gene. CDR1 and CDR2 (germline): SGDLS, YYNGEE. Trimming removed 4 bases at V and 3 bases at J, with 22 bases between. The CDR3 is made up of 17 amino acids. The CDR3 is CASSLGIIAGEDYGYTF. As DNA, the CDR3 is TGTGCCAGCAGCTTAGGTATTATAGCGGGTGAAGACTATGGCTACACCTTC.

The CDR3 DNA follows: TGTGCCAGCAGTTTTTTTGATAGTATCGGTCTCACCGGGGAGCTGTTTTTT. Translating it yields CASSFFDSIGLTGELFF. This chain joins TRBV12-3 or TRBV12-4 and TRBJ2-2; D gene unclear. Trimming took 3 bases from V and 4 from J, leaving 18 bases between them. The CDR3 loop spans 17 amino acids.

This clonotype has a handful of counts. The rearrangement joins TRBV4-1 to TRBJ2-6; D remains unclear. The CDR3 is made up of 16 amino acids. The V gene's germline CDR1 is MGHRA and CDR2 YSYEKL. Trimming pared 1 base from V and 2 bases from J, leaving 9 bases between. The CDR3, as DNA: TGCGCCAGCAGCCAAGCTGATTTTCCTGGGGCCAACGTCCTGACTTTC. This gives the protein CASSQADFPGANVLTF.

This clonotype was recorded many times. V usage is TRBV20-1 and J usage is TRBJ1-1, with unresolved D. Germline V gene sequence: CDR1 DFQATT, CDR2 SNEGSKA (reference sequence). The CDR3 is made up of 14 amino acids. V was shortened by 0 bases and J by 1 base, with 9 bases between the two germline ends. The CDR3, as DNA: TGCAGTGCTAGAGATCAAGTTCCGAACACTGAAGCTTTCTTT. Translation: CSARDQVPNTEAFF.

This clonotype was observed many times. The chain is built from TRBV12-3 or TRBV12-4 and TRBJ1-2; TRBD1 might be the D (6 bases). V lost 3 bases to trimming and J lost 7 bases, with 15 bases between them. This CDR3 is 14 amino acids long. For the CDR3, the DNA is TGTGCCAGCAGTTTTGGTGACGGGGGCGGTGGCTACACCTTC. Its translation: CASSFGDGGGGYTF.

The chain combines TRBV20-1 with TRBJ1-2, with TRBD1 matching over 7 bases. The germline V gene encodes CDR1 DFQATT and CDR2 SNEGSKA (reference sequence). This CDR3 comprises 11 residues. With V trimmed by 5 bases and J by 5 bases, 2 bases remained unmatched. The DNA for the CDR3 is TGCAGTGCTCCGACAGGGTATGGCTACACCTTC. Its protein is CSAPTGYGYTF.

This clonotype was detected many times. The CDR3 region is CSARQGDYEQYV. The CDR3 DNA reads TGCAGTGCTAGACAGGGGGACTACGAGCAGTACGTC. This rearrangement joins TRBV20-1 to TRBJ2-7; 7 positions match TRBD1. Germline loops: CDR1 DFQATT, CDR2 SNEGSKA (reference sequence). The CDR3 runs to 12 residues. V dropped 2 bases and J dropped 3; count of bases not matched to a gene: 1.

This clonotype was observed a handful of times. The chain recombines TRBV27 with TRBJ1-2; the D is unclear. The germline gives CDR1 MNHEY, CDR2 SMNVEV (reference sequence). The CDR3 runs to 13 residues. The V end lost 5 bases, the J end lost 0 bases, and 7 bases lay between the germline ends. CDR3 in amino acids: CASSVTANYGYTF. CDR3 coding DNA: TGTGCCAGCAGTGTTACAGCTAACTATGGCTACACCTTC.

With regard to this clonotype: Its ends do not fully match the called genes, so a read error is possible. The CDR3 nucleotides are TGTGCCAGCAGCTTGACAGGGTGGGCCGACTCGGATAACGAGCGGTACTTC. Its translation is CASSLTGWADSDNERYF. The chain is built from TRBV7-3 and TRBJ2-7; 7 bases are shared with TRBD1. Per the germline V gene, CDR1 is SGHTA and CDR2 is FQGTGA. The length of the CDR3 is 17 residues.

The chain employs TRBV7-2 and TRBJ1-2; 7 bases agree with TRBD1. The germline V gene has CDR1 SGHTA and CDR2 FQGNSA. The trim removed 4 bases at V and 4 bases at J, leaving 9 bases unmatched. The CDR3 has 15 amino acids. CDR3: CASSYGVTGIYGYTF. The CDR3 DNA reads TGTGCCAGCAGCTACGGGGTGACAGGGATCTATGGCTACACCTTC.

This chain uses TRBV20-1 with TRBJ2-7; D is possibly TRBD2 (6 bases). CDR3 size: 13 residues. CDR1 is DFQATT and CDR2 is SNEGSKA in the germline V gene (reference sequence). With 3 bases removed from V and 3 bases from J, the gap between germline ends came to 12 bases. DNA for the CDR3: TGCAGTGCTAGCACCGGGAGATTCTACGAGCAGTACTTC. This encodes CSASTGRFYEQYF.

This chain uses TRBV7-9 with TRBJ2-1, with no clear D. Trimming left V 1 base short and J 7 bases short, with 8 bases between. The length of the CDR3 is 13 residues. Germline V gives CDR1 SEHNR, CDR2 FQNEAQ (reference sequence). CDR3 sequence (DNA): TGTGCCAGCAGCTTAGTGCAGCTTAATGAGCAGTTCTTC. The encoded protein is CASSLVQLNEQFF.

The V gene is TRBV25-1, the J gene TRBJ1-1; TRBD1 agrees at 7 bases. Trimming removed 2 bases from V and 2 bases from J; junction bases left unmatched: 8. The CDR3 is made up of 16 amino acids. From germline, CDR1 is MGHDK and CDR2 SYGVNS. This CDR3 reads CASSEHPQGYNTEAFF. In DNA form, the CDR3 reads TGTGCCAGCAGTGAACATCCACAGGGGTATAACACTGAAGCTTTCTTT.

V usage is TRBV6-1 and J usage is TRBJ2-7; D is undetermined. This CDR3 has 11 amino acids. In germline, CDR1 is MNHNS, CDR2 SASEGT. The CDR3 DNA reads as TGTGCCAGCAGTGACGCGGCCTCTGGGCTTGTC. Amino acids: CASSDAASGLV.

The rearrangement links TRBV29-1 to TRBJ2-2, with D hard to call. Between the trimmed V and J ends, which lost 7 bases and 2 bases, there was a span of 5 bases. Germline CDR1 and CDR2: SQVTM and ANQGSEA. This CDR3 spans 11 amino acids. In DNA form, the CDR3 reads TGCAGCGGTAGAAACACCGGGGAGCTGTTTTTT. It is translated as CSGRNTGELFF.

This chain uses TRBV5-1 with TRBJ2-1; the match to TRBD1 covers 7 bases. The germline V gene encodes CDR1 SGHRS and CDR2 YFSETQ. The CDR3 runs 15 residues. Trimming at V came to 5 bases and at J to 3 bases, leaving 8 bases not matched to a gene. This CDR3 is CASRQQGTLYNEQFF. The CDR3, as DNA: TGCGCCAGCAGACAACAGGGGACCCTCTACAATGAGCAGTTCTTC.

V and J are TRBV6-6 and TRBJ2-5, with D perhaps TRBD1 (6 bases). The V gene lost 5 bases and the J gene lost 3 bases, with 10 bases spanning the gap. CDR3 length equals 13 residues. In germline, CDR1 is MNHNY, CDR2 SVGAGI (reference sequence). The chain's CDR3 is CASSRAGEETQYF. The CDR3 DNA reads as TGTGCCAGCAGTCGTGCAGGGGAAGAGACCCAGTACTTC.

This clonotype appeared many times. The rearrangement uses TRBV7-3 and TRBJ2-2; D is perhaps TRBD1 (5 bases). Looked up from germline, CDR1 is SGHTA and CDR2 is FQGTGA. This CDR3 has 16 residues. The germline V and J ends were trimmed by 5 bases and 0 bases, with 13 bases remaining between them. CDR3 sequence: CASSADSPSNTGELFF. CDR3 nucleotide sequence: TGTGCCAGCAGCGCTGACAGTCCCTCGAACACCGGGGAGCTGTTTTTT.

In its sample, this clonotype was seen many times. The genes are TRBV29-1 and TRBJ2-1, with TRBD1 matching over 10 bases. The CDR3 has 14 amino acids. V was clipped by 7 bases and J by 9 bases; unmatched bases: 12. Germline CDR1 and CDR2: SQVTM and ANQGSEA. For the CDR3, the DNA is TGCAGCGCCGGATGGACAGGGGGGGGCAGTGAGCAGTTCTTC. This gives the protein CSAGWTGGGSEQFF.

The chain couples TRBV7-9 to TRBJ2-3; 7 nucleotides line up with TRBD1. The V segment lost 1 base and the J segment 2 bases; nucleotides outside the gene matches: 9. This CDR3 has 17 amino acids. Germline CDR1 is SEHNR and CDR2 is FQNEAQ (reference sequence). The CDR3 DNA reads TGTGCCAGCAGCTTAGTAGCGCTTGGGACAGCCACAGATACGCAGTATTTT. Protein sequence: CASSLVALGTATDTQYF.

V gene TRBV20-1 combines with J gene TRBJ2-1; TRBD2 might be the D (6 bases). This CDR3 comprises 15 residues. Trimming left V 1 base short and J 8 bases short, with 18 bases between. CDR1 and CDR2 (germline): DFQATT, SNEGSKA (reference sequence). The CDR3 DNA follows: TGCAGTGCTAGAGCCTGGTTGAGGGGCGGGGATGAGCAGTTCTTC. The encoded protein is CSARAWLRGGDEQFF.

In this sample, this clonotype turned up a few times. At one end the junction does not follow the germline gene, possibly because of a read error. CDR3 bases: TGTGCCACCAGCCAAGATTCCCGACAGGGGCTGAACTACGAGCAGTACTTC. It yields the protein CATSQDSRQGLNYEQYF. The chain links TRBV3-1 to TRBJ2-7; 8 bases agree with TRBD1. The CDR3 length is 17 residues. Germline V lookup: CDR1 LGHDT, CDR2 YNNKEL (reference sequence).